This record looks at one T cell receptor beta chain sequence and its context. The method was immunoSEQ multiplex PCR; TCRdb's version includes in-frame clones alone and lacks a portion of them. The sample yields hundreds of thousands of clones, about 80% seen once. The sample is drawn from a study of blood T cell repertoires in COVID-19. Trimming left V 3 bases short and J 3 bases short, with 14 bases between. CDR3 length: 15 residues. The V gene's germline CDR1 is SGDLS and CDR2 YYNGEE. The rearrangement joins TRBV9 to TRBJ2-3; D might be TRBD2 (5 bases). Sequenced sample: peripheral blood. This receptor was obtained from a woman aged 80 or over with acute or convalescent COVID-19. The CDR3 loop is CASSATTRRTDTQYF. The CDR3 DNA reads as TGTGCCAGCAGCGCCACTACCCGGAGGACAGATACGCAGTATTTT.